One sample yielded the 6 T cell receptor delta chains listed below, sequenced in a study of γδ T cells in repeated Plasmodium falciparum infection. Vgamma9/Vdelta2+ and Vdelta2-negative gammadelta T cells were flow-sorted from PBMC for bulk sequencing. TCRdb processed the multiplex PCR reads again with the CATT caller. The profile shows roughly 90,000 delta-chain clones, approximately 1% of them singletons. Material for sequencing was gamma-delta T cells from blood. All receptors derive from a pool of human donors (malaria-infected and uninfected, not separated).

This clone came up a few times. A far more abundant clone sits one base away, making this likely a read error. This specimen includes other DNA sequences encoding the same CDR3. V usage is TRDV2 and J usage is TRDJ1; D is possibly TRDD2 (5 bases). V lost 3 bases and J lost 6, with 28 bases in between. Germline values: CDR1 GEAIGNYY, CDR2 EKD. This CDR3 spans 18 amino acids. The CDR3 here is CACDPSHSRPGGDNKLIF. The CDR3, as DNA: TGTGCCTGTGACCCTTCTCATTCCCGACCGGGTGGTGATAATAAACTCATCTTT.

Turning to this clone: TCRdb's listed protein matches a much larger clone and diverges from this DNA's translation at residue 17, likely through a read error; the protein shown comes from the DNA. The CDR3 protein is CALGERIAGDRYTDKLTF. The CDR3 nucleotides read TGTGCTCTTGGGGAACGTATTGCGGGGGATAGATACACCGATAAACTCACCTTT. The V gene is listed as TRDV1; no J gene was called; TRDD3 is taken as the D call from the table, unchecked against the DNA. Germline V CDR1 and CDR2: TSWWSYY, QGS. The CDR3 contains 18 residues.

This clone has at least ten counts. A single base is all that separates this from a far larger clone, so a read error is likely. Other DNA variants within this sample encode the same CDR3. CDR3 DNA sequence: TGTGCCTGTGACACGTTAGGTGGGGGATACGCGGTTAACGATTTGACAGCACAGCTCTTCTTT. Translation gives CACDTLGGGYAVNDLTAQLFF. The V segment is TRDV2, and no J call was made; TRDD3 is the table's D call and was not checked against the DNA. This CDR3 spans 21 amino acids. CDR1 is GEAIGNYY and CDR2 is EKD in the germline V gene.

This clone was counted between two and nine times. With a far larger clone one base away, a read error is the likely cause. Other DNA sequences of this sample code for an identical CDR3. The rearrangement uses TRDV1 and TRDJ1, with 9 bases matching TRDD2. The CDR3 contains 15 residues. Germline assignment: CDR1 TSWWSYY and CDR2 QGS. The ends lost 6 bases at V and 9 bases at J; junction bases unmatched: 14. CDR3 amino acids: CALGPFLRLDYELIF. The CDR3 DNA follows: TGTGCTCTTGGCCCCTTCCTACGCCTAGACTATGAACTCATCTTT.

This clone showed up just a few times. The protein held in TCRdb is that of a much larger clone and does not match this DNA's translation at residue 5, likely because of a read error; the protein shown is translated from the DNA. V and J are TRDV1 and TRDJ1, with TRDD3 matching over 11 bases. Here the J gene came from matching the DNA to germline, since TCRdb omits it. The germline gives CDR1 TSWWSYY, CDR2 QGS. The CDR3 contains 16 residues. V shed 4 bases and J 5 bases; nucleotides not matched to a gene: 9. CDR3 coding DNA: TGTGCTCTTGGGGGAACTACTGGGGGATATTTGGATAAACTCATCTTT. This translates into CALGGTTGGYLDKLIF.

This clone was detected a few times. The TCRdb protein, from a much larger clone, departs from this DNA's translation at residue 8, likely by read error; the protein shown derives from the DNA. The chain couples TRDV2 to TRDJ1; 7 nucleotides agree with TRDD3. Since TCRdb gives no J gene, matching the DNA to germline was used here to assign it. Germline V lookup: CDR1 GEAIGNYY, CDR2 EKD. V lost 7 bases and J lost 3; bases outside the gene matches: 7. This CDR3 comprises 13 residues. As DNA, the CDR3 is TGTGCCTGCGGGGGGATCCTCGCCGATAAACTCATCTTT. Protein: CACGGILADKLIF.